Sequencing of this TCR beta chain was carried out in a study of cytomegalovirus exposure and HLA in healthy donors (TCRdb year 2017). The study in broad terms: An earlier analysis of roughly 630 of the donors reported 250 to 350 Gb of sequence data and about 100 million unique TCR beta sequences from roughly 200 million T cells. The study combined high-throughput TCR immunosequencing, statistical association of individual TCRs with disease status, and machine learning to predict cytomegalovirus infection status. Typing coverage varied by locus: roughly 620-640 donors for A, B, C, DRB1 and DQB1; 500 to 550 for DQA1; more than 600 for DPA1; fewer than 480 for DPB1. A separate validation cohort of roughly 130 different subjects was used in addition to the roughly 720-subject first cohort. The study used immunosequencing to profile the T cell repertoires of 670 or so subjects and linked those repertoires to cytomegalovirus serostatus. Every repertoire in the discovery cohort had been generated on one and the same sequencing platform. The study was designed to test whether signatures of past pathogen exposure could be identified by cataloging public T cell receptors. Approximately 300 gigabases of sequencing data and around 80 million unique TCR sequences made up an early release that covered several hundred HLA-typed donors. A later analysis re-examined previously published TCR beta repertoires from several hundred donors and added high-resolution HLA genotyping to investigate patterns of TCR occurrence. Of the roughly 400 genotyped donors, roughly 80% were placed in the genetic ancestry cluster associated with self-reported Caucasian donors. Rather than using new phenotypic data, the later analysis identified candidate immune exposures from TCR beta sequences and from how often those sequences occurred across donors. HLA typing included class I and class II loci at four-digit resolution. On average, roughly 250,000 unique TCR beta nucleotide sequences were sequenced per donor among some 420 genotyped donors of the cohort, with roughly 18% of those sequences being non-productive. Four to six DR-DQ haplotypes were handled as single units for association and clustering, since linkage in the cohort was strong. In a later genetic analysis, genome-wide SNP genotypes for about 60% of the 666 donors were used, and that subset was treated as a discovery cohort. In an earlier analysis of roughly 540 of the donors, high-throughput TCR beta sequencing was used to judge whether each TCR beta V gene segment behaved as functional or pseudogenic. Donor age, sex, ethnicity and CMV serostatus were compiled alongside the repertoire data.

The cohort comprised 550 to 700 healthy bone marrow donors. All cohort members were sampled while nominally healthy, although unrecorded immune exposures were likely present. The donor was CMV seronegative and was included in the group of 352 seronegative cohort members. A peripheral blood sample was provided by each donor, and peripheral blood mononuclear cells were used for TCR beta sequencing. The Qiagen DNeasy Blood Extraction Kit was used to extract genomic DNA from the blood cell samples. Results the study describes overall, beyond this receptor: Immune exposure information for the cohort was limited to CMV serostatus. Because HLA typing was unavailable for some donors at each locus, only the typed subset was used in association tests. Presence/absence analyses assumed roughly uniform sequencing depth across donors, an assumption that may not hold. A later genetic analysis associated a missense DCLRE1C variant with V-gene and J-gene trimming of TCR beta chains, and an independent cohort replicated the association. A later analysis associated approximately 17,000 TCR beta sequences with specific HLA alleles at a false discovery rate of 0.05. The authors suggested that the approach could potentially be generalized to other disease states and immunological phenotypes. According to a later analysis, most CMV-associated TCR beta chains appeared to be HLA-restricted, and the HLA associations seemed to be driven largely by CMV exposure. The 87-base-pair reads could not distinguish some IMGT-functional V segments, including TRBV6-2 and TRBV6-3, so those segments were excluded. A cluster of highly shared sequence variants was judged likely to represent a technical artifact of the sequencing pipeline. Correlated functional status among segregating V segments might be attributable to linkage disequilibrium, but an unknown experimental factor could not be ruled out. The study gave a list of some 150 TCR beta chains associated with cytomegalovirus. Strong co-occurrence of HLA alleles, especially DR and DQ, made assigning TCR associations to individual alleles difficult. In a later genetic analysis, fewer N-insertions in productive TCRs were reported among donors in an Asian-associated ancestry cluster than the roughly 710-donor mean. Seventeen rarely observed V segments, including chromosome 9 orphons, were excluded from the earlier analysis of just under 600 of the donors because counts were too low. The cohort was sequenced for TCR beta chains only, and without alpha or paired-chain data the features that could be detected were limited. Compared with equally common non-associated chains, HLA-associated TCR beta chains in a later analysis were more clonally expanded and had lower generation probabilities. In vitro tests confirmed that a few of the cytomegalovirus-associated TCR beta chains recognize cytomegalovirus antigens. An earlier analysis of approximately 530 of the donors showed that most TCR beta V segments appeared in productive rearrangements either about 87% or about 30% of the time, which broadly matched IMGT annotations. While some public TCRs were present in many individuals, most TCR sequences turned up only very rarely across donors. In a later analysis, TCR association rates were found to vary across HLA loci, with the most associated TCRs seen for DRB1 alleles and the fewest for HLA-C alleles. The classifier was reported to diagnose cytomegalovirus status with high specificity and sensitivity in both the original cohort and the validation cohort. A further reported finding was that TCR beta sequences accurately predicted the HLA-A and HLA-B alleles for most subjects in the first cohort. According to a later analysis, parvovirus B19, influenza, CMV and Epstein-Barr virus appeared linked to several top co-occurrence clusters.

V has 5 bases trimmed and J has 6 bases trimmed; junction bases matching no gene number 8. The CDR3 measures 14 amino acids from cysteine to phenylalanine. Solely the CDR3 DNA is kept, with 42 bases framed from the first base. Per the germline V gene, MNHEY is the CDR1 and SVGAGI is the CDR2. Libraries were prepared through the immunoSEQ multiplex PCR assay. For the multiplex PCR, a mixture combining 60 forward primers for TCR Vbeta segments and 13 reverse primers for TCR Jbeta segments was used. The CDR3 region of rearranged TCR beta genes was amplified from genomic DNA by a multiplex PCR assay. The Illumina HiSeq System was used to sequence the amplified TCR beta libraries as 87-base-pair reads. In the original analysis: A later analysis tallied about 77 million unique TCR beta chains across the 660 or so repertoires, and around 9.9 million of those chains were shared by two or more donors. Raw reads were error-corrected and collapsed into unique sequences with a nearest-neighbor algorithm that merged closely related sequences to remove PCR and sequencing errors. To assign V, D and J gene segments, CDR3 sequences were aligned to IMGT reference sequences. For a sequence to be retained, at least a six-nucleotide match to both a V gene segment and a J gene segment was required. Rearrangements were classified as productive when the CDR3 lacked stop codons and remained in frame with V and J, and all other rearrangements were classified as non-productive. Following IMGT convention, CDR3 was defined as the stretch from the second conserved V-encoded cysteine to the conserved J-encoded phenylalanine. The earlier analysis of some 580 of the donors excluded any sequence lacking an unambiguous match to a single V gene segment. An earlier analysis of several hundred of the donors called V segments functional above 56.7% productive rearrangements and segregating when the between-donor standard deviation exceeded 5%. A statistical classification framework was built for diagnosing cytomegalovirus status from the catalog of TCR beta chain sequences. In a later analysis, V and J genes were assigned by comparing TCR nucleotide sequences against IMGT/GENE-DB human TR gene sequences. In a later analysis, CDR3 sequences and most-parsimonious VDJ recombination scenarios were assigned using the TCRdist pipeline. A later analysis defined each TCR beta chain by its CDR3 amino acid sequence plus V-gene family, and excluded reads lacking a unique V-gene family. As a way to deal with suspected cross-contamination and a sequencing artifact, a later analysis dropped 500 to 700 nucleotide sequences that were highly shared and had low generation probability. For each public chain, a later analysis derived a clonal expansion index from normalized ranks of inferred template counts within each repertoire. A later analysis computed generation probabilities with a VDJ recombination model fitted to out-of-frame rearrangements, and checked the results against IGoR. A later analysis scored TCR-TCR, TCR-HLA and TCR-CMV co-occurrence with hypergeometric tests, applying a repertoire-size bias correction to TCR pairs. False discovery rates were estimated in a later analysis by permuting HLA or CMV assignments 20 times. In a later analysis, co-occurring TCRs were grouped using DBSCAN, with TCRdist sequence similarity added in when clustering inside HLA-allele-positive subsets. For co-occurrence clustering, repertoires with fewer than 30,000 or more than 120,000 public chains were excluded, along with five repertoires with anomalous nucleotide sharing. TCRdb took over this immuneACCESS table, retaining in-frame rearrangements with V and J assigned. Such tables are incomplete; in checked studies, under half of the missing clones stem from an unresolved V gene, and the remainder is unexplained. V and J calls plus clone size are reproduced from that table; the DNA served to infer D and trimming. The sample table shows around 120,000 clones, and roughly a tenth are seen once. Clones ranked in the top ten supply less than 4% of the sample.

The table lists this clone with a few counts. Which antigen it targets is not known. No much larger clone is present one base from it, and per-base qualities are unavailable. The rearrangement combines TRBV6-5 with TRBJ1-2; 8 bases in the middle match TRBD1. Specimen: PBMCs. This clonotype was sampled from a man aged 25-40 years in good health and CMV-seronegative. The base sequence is TGTGCCAGCAGTAGGACAGGGAATGAAGATGGCTACACCTTC. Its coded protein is CASSRTGNEDGYTF.